This T cell receptor (beta chain) emerged from a study of PD-1 blockade in classical Hodgkin lymphoma. Generated by immunoSEQ multiplex PCR, the TCRdb table keeps only in-frame clones and is missing some. Of about 10,000 clones in the sample, approximately 90% were seen once. This clone was detected only once. Each patient experienced a relapse that followed autologous stem cell transplantation, and brentuximab vedotin exposure varied. V shed 6 bases, J shed 6 bases, and the junction held 7 bases outside the gene matches. Germline CDR1 reads SNHLY; CDR2 reads FYNNEI. The CDR3 runs to 14 residues. This receptor was taken from a human donor with classical Hodgkin lymphoma. V usage is TRBV2 and J usage is TRBJ1-2; 10 positions agree with TRBD1. Here the sequenced sample was peripheral blood mononuclear cells (PBMCs), taken at baseline. The CDR3 DNA reads TGTGCCAGCAGATTCCCCGGGACAGGGGATGGCTACACCTTC. Protein sequence: CASRFPGTGDGYTF.